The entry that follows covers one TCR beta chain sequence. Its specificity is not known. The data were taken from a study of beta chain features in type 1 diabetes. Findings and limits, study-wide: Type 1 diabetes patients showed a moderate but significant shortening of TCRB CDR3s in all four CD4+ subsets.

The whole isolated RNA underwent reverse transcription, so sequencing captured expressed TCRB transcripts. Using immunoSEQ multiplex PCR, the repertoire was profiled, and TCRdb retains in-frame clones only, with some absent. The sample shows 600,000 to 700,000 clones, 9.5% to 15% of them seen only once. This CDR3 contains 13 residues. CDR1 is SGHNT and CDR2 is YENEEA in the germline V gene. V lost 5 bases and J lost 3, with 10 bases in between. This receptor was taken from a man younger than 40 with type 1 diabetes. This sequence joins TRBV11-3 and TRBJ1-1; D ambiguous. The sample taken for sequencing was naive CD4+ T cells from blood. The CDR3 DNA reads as TGTGCCAGCAGCGCCCTACCGGACACTGAAGCTTTCTTT. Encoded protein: CASSALPDTEAFF.